This T cell receptor beta chain was documented in a study of T cell responses to AZD1222 COVID-19 vaccine. Remarks on this clone: Its antigen is currently unknown. Other DNA sequences of this sample code for an identical CDR3.

TCRdb's table, derived via immunoSEQ multiplex PCR, lists solely in-frame clones and lacks some. The table includes about 190,000 clones, about 87% detected once. Trimming stripped 0 bases from V and 3 bases from J, with 5 bases between. Germline V lookup: CDR1 LGHDT, CDR2 YNNKEL (reference sequence). The CDR3 has 13 amino acids. The study, taken as a whole, reports: AZD1222 recipients seropositive at baseline numbered only 5 or 6. Reportedly, close to half of spike-specific TCRs are directed against unmutated variant regions.

This TCR derives from an adult in good health. Sequencing was performed on peripheral blood, taken on day 0 of MenACWY control vaccination. This sequence joins TRBV3-1 (or the pseudogene TRBV3-2) and TRBJ1-1; D ambiguous. The CDR3 region is CASSQERYTEAFF. CDR3 DNA: TGTGCCAGCAGCCAAGAGAGGTACACTGAAGCTTTCTTT.